This T cell receptor beta chain was identified during a study of blood T cell repertoires in COVID-19. Across the study: The United States, Italy and Spain were the sources of the acute and convalescent COVID-19 samples.

Sequencing used immunoSEQ multiplex PCR; TCRdb keeps in-frame clones, though not all of them. The repertoire holds some 180,000 clones, with approximately 89% as singletons. Cohorts were assigned according to the clinical history that participants reported. Each recovered donor of Cohort 3 presented with two negative PCRs, clearance, or symptom resolution. Trimming stripped 5 bases from V and 0 bases from J, with 14 bases between. Per germline, CDR1 LNHDA and CDR2 SQIVND (reference sequence). CDR3 size: 17 residues. The receptor was derived from a man aged 35-49 years who had recovered from COVID-19. This chain uses TRBV19 with TRBJ1-6; D not certain. Sequencing was performed on PBMCs or T cells enriched from blood (not recorded which). The DNA of the CDR3 is TGTGCCAGTAGTCCCACGGTCACCTACTCCTATAATTCACCCCTCCACTTT. Residues: CASSPTVTYSYNSPLHF.